Following are 20 T cell receptor beta chains from one sample sequenced in a study of T cell responses to AZD1222 COVID-19 vaccine. Libraries were prepared by immunoSEQ multiplex PCR; TCRdb keeps only in-frame clonotypes and omits some of them. In the table there are 66,000 or so clones, more than 75% of which are singletons. The sample consisted of peripheral blood, taken on day 0 of AZD1222 vaccination. These receptors were obtained from an adult in good health.

This clone occurred once. The J gene is TRBJ2-7, the V gene TRBV6-5; 9 positions match TRBD1. V shed 5 bases, J shed 3 bases, and the junction held 5 bases outside the gene matches. CDR1 is MNHEY and CDR2 is SVGAGI in the germline V gene. This CDR3 is built from 14 residues. The CDR3 here is CASSPGQGYYEQYF. The DNA of the CDR3 is TGTGCCAGCAGTCCGGGACAGGGATACTACGAGCAGTACTTC.

This clone was seen just once. The chain links TRBV5-6 to TRBJ1-3; no definite D call. This CDR3 has 15 residues. The ends were cut back, 4 bases at V and 8 bases at J, with 19 bases in the middle. Germline V gives CDR1 SGHDT, CDR2 YYEEEE. CDR3 loop: CASSADTGLGDTIYF. The CDR3 DNA is TGTGCCAGCAGCGCCGACACCGGGCTCGGAGACACCATATATTTT.

This chain uses TRBV6-2 or TRBV6-3 with TRBJ2-2, with D uncertain. This CDR3 comprises 14 residues. Germline V CDR1 and CDR2: MNHEY, SVGEGT. Trimming stripped 2 bases from V and 5 bases from J, with 9 bases between. The CDR3 coding sequence is TGTGCCAGCAGTTACAGGGCTGGTACCGGGGAGCTGTTTTTT. Protein product: CASSYRAGTGELFF.

The CDR3 region is CASSLGDRSYEQYF. CDR3 sequence (DNA): TGTGCCAGCAGCTTAGGGGACAGGTCCTACGAGCAGTACTTC. The genes are TRBV11-1 and TRBJ2-7, with 8 bases lining up with TRBD1. The V gene's germline CDR1 is SGHAT and CDR2 FQDESV (reference sequence). This CDR3 contains 14 residues. The ends lost 1 base at V and 1 base at J; junction bases unmatched: 0.

This clone was counted once. The chain links TRBV6-5 to TRBJ1-5; TRBD1 aligns across 11 bases. CDR3 length equals 15 residues. Germline assignment: CDR1 MNHEY and CDR2 SVGAGI. J was trimmed by 6 bases and V by 6 bases; bases with no gene match: 7. This CDR3 is CASRQPGQGGQPQHF. The CDR3 DNA sequence: TGTGCCAGCAGACAGCCGGGACAGGGGGGTCAGCCCCAGCATTTT.

This clone was detected a few times. The chain uses TRBV19 and TRBJ1-3; 9 positions match TRBD1. The germline V gene encodes CDR1 LNHDA and CDR2 SQIVND (reference sequence). CDR3 length: 16 amino acids. With V trimmed by 6 bases and J by 0 bases, 6 bases remained unmatched. Here the CDR3 reads CASSSDRGDSGNTIYF. DNA of the CDR3: TGTGCCAGTAGCAGTGACAGGGGGGACTCTGGAAACACCATATATTTT.

Regarding this clone: The sample has other DNA sequences that encode this CDR3 too. V and J are TRBV18 and TRBJ2-7; D call uncertain. V gave up 3 bases and J gave up 2 bases, with 8 bases separating them. This CDR3 is 13 amino acids long. The germline V gene encodes CDR1 KGHSH and CDR2 LQKENI. CDR3 region: CASSPGGTYEQYF. The CDR3 DNA sequence: TGTGCCAGCTCACCGGGCGGAACCTACGAGCAGTACTTC.

The rearrangement joins TRBV6-5 to TRBJ2-2, with 9 bases matching TRBD2. The ends lost 6 bases at V and 7 bases at J; junction bases unmatched: 6. The CDR3 extends over 14 amino acids. Germline assignment: CDR1 MNHEY and CDR2 SVGAGI. This CDR3 is CASREGLAGGELFF. In nucleotides, the CDR3 is TGTGCCAGCAGGGAGGGACTAGCTGGCGGGGAGCTGTTTTTT.

V is TRBV4-1 and J is TRBJ1-1, with D uncertain. The CDR3 spans 19 residues. The germline CDR1 and CDR2 sequences are MGHRA and YSYEKL. Trimming stripped 4 bases from V and 4 bases from J, with 28 bases between. Written as DNA, the CDR3 is TGCGCCAGCAGCCCCCTCCCGACGAAGGCCGAAATCGCGAGCACTGAAGCTTTCTTT. Its translation is CASSPLPTKAEIASTEAFF.

V gene TRBV7-8 combines with J gene TRBJ1-2, with D hard to call. Germline CDR1 is SGHVS and CDR2 is FQNEAQ. The V gene lost 0 bases and the J gene lost 4 bases, with 12 bases spanning the gap. There are 15 residues in the CDR3. The CDR3 region has the DNA TGTGCCAGCAGCTTAGCGCGCCGGGTCCCCTATGGCTACACCTTC. Its protein product is CASSLARRVPYGYTF.

This sequence joins TRBV5-4 and TRBJ2-1; 13 bases agree with TRBD2. From germline, CDR1 is SGHNT and CDR2 YYREEE (reference sequence). With 3 bases clipped from V and 7 bases from J, the junction kept 7 bases outside the gene matches. CDR3 length equals 16 residues. CDR3 loop: CASSSILAGGPNEQFF. The CDR3 nucleotides read TGTGCCAGCAGCTCCATACTAGCGGGGGGGCCGAATGAGCAGTTCTTC.

The chain joins TRBV9 to TRBJ2-6, with 10 bases lining up with TRBD1. This CDR3 region has 16 residues. J lost 3 bases, V lost 3 bases, and 3 bases had no gene match. Germline V gene sequence: CDR1 SGDLS, CDR2 YYNGEE. The CDR3 nucleotides are TGTGCCAGCAGCGGGACAGGGGGTGGTGGGGCCAACGTCCTGACTTTC. Its protein product is CASSGTGGGGANVLTF.

The genes are TRBV6-1 and TRBJ1-5, with D possibly being TRBD1 (6 bases). Trimming cost V 5 bases and J 0 bases, with 11 bases left between them. The CDR3 length is 15 residues. CDR1 is MNHNS, CDR2 SASEGT, per germline. The CDR3 reads CASSRMGASNQPQHF. DNA of the CDR3: TGTGCCAGCAGTCGGATGGGGGCTAGCAATCAGCCCCAGCATTTT.

The rearrangement uses TRBV4-3 and TRBJ1-3, with D perhaps matching TRBD1 (5 bases). Germline assignment: CDR1 LGHNA and CDR2 YSLEER. This CDR3 region has 17 residues. The ends were cut back, 0 bases at V and 0 bases at J, with 12 bases in the middle. The CDR3 here is CASSQEWEGDSGNTIYF. In DNA form, the CDR3 reads TGCGCCAGCAGCCAAGAGTGGGAAGGGGACTCTGGAAACACCATATATTTT.

This chain connects TRBV19 to TRBJ1-1, with TRBD1 identical over 9 bases. After removal of 7 bases from V and 1 base from J, the junction contained 4 bases not matched to a gene. This CDR3 contains 14 residues. Germline CDR1 LNHDA, CDR2 SQIVND (reference sequence). CDR3 sequence reads: CASKTDRGNTEAFF. DNA for the CDR3: TGTGCCAGTAAGACGGACAGGGGGAACACTGAAGCTTTCTTT.

V is TRBV19 and J is TRBJ2-1, with 8 nucleotides matching TRBD1. From germline, CDR1 is LNHDA and CDR2 SQIVND (reference sequence). Losses at the gene ends were 6 bases for V and 1 base for J; bases not matched to a gene: 5. The CDR3 has 15 amino acids. The CDR3 region is CASRRDRSSYNEQFF. In DNA form, the CDR3 reads TGTGCCAGTAGACGGGACAGGTCTTCCTACAATGAGCAGTTCTTC.

The chain is built from TRBV7-9 and TRBJ2-7; D ambiguous. Trimming shortened V by 1 base and J by 0 bases, and 16 bases separated the two germline ends. This CDR3 is 17 amino acids long. Germline CDR1 SEHNR, CDR2 FQNEAQ (reference sequence). In nucleotides, the CDR3 is TGTGCCAGCAGCTTAGTACGTTCCGGCGTTAGCTCCTACGAGCAGTACTTC. Translation: CASSLVRSGVSSYEQYF. The full variable domain, with the rest looked up from reference TRBV7-9 and TRBJ2-7, is DTGVSQNPRHKITKRGQNVTFRCDPISEHNRLYWYRQTLGQGPEFLTYFQNEAQLEKSRLLSDRFSAERPKGSFSTLEIQRTEQGDSAMYLCASSLVRSGVSSYEQYFGPGTRLTVT.

To note about this clone: The sample carries other DNA sequences with the same CDR3. The V gene is TRBV30, the J gene TRBJ1-5; D remains unclear. The V gene's germline CDR1 is GTSNPN and CDR2 SVGIG (reference sequence). V was pared by 0 bases and J by 6 bases, with 12 bases between. This CDR3 contains 14 residues. CDR3 in amino acids: CAWSVRDFVQPQHF. CDR3 bases: TGTGCCTGGAGTGTACGAGATTTTGTTCAGCCCCAGCATTTT.

The V gene is TRBV18, the J gene TRBJ2-1; D unresolved. V gave up 3 bases and J gave up 0 bases, with 9 bases separating them. The germline V gene has CDR1 KGHSH and CDR2 LQKENI. The CDR3 length is 15 residues. The DNA for the CDR3 is TGTGCCAGCTCACCCCCCCTGAACTCCTACAATGAGCAGTTCTTC. This codes for CASSPPLNSYNEQFF.

This chain connects TRBV7-3 to TRBJ2-2; 11 nucleotides match TRBD2. The CDR3 loop spans 17 amino acids. Looked up from germline, CDR1 is SGHTA and CDR2 is FQGTGA. J was trimmed by 1 base and V by 1 base; bases with no gene match: 2. The CDR3 nucleotides are TGTGCCAGCAGCTTAAGGGGACTAGCGGTGAACACCGGGGAGCTGTTTTTT. Translating it yields CASSLRGLAVNTGELFF. Drawing the rest from reference TRBV7-3 and TRBJ2-2, the complete variable domain is GAGVSQTPSNKVTEKGKYVELRCDPISGHTALYWYRQSLGQGPEFLIYFQGTGAADDSGLPNDRFFAVRPEGSVSTLKIQRTERGDSAVYLCASSLRGLAVNTGELFFGEGSRLTVL.